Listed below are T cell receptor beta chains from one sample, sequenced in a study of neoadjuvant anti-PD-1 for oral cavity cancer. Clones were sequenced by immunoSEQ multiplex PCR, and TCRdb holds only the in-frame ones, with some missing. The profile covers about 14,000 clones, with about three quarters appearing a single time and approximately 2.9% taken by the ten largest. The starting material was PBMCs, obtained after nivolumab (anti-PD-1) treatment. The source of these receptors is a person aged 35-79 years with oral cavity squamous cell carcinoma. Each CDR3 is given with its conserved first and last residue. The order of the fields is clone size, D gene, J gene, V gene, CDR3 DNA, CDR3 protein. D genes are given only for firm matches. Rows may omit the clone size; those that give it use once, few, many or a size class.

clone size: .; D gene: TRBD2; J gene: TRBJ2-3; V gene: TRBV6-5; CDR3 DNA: TGTGCCAGCAGTTACGGACTAGCGGGAGTGGATACGCAGTATTTT; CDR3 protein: CASSYGLAGVDTQYF
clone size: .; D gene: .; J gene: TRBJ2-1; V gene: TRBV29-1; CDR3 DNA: TGCAGCGTTGGGGCAGGGGCGAGGAGCTCCTACAATGAGCAGTTCTTC; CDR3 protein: CSVGAGARSSYNEQFF
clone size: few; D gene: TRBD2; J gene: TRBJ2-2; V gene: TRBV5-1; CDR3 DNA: TGCGCCAGCAGCACTAGCGGGAGTGATGGCGGGGAGCTGTTTTTT; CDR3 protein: CASSTSGSDGGELFF
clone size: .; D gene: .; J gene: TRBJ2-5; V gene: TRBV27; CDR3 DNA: TGTGCCAGCAGCAAAAGGGCAGGGGATTTCCAAGAGACCCAGTACTTC; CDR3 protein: CASSKRAGDFQETQYF
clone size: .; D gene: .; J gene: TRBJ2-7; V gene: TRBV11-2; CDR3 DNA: TGTGCCAGCAGCTTACGGGAGTTGTACGAGCAGTACTTC; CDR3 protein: CASSLRELYEQYF
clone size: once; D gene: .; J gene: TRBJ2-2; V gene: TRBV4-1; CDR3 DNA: TGCGCCAGCAGCCAAGGGGGGTATACCGGGGAGCTGTTTTTT; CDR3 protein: CASSQGGYTGELFF
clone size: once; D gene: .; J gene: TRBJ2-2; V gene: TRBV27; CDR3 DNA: TGTGCCAGCAGTTTAGCCGCTACGAACACCGGGGAGCTGTTTTTT; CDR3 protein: CASSLAATNTGELFF
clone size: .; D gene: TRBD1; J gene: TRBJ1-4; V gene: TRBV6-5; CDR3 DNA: TGTGCCAGCTCTGCTACAGCGACAGGGGAAAAACTGTTTTTT; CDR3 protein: CASSATATGEKLFF
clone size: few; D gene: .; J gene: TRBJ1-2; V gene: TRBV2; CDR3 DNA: TGTGCCAGCAGTTTTCAGGTCCCGACGCGCTATGGCTACACCTTC; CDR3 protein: CASSFQVPTRYGYTF
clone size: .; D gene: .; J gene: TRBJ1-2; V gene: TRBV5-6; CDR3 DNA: TGTGCCAGCAGCTTGGCGGGCAGGACTTACTATGGCTACACCTTC; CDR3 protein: CASSLAGRTYYGYTF
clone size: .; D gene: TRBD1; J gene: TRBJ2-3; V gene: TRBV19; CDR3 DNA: TGTGCCAGTAGTAGAGGACAGGGGTGGACAGATACGCAGTATTTT; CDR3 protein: CASSRGQGWTDTQYF
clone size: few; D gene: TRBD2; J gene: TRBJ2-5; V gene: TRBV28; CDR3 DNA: TGTGCCAGTGCCGGGGGGGGCCTCCAAGAGACCCAGTACTTC; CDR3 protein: CASAGGGLQETQYF
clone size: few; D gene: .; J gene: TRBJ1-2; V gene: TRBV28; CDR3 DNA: TGTGCCAGCAGCCCCCACCCCTATGGCTACACCTTC; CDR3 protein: CASSPHPYGYTF
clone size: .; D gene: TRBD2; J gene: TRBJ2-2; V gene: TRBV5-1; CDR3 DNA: TGCGCCAGCAGCTCATCGGCTAGCGGGGGCATCGGGGAGCTGTTTTTT; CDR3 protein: CASSSSASGGIGELFF
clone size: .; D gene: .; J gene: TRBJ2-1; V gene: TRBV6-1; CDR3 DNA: TGTGCCAGCAGAGGGTACAATGAGCAGTTCTTC; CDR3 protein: CASRGYNEQFF
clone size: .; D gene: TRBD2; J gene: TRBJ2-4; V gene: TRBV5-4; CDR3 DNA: TGTGCCAGCAGCTTGGAGGGCGGGAGGGCAGACTTC; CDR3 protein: CASSLEGGRADF
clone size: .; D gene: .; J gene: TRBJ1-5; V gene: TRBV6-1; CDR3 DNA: TGTGCCAGCAGTGAGGCGGCTTCCAGCAATCAGCCCCAGCATTTT; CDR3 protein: CASSEAASSNQPQHF
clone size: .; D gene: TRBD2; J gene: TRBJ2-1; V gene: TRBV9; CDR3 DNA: TGTGCCAGCAGCGTTTCGGGAGGGTACAATGAGCAGTTCTTC; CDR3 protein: CASSVSGGYNEQFF
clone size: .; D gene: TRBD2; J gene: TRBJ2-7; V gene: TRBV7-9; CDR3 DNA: TGTGCCACCGAGACTAGCCTCTCCTACGAGCAGTACTTC; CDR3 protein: CATETSLSYEQYF
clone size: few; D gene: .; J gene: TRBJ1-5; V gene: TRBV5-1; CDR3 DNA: TGCGCCAGCAGCTTGGACCTTGGGGTTCAGCCCCAGCATTTT; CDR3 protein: CASSLDLGVQPQHF
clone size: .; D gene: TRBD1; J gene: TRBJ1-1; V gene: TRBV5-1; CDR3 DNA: TGCGCCAGCAGCTACCGGGACAGGGGGCTTCTGAACACTGAAGCTTTCTTT; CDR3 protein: CASSYRDRGLLNTEAFF
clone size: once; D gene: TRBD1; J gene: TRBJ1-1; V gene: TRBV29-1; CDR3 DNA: TGCAGCGTTCACGGACAGGGGACGAGCACTGAAGCTTTCTTT; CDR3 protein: CSVHGQGTSTEAFF
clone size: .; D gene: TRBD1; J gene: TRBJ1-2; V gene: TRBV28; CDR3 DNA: TGTGCCACCACGACAGGGGCGAAATATGGCTACACCTTC; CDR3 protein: CATTTGAKYGYTF
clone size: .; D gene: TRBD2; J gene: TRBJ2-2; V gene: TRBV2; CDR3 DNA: TGTGCCAGCAGTATGAACTTAGCGGGAGCAACCGGGGAGCTGTTTTTT; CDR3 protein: CASSMNLAGATGELFF
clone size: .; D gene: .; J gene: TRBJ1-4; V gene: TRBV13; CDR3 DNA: TGTGCCAGCAGCTTATCCGGGACATCTAATGAAAAACTGTTTTTT; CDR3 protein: CASSLSGTSNEKLFF
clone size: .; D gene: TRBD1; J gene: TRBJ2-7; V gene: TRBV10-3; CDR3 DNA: TGTGCCAGCAGCCTAGGACAGGGCTACGAGCAGTACTTC; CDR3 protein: CASSLGQGYEQYF
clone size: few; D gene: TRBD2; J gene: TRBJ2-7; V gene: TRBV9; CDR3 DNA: TGTGCCAGCAGCGTAGCGGCTAGCGGCCCCTACGAGCAGTACTTC; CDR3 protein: CASSVAASGPYEQYF
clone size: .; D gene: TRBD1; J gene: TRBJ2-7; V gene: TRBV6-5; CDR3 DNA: TGTGCCAGCAGATCCACAGGGGGTGGCGACGAGCAGTACTTC; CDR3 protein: CASRSTGGGDEQYF
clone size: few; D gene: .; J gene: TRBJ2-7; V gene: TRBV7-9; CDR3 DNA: TGTGCCAGCAGCCGAGTTGGGTGGTACGAGCAGTACTTC; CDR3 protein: CASSRVGWYEQYF
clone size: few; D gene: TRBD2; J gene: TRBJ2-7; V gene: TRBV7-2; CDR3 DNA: TGTGCCAGCAGCTTTATCCTAGCGGCCCCTTACGAGCAGTACTTC; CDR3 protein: CASSFILAAPYEQYF
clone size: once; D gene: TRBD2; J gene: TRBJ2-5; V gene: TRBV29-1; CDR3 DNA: TGCAGCGTTGAATTCAGGACTAGCGGTCAAGAGACCCAGTACTTC; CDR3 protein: CSVEFRTSGQETQYF
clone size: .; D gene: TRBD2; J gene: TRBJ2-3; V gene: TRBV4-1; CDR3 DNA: TGCGCCAGCAGCCAAGGAAGGGAAACGGGAGGGCCCGGAGATACGCAGTATTTT; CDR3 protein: CASSQGRETGGPGDTQYF
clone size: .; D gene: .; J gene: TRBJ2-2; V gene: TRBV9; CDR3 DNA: TGTGCCAGCAGCGTCGGGACGGCCGCCGGGGAGCTGTTTTTT; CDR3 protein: CASSVGTAAGELFF
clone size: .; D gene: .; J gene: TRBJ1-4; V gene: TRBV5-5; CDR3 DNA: TGTGCCAGCAGCTTTGCGGTGACTAATGAAAAACTGTTTTTT; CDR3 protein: CASSFAVTNEKLFF
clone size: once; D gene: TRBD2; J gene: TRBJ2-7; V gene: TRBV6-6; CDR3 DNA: TGTGCCAGCACCGAGTCCGAGAGCGGGAGGTACGAGCAGTACTTC; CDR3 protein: CASTESESGRYEQYF
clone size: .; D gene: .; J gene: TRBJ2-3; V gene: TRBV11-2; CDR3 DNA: TGTGCCAGCAGCTTAGGGAACGGGATTGCAGATACGCAGTATTTT; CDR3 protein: CASSLGNGIADTQYF
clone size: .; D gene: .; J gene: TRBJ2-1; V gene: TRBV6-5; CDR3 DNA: TGTGCCAGCAACTGGGGAGATGAGCAGTTCTTC; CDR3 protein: CASNWGDEQFF
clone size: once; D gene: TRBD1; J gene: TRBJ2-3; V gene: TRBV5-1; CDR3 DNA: TGCGCCAGCAGCTCAGACAGGGCTTGGTATTTT; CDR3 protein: CASSSDRAWYF
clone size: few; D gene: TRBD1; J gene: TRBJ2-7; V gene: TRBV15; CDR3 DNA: TGTGCCACCAGCAGAGATTCAAACACCGGGACAGGGGTCTACGAGCAGTACTTC; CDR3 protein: CATSRDSNTGTGVYEQYF
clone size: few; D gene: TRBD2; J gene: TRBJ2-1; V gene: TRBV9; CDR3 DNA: TGTGCCAGCAGCGTAGCTAGCGGGAGAAGTCAAGAGCAGTTCTTC; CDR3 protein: CASSVASGRSQEQFF
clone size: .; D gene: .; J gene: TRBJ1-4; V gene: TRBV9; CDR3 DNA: TGTGCCAGCAGCGCTACAGTTGGCGATGAAAAACTGTTTTTT; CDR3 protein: CASSATVGDEKLFF
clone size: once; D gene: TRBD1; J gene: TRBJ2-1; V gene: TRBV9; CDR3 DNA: TGTGCCAGCAGCGTACAGGGGGCAGTCTACAATGAGCAGTTCTTC; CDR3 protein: CASSVQGAVYNEQFF
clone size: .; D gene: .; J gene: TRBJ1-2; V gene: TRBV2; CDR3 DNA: TGTGCCAGCAGCCAAATCAGCGTTAACTATGGCTACACCTTC; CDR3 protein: CASSQISVNYGYTF
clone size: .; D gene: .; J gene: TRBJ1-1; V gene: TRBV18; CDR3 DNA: TGTGCCAGCTCACCACCTCTGGGGGCTGAAGCTTTCTTT; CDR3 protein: CASSPPLGAEAFF
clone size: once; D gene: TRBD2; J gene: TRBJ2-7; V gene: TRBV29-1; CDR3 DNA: TGCAGCGTTGGATCCCTGTCGGCGGGAGGGTCCTACGAGCAGTACTTC; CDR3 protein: CSVGSLSAGGSYEQYF
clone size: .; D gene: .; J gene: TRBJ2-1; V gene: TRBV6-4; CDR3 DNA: TGTGCCAGCAAGGCCAAGAAGTATGTCCCTGAGCAGTTCTTC; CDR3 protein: CASKAKKYVPEQFF
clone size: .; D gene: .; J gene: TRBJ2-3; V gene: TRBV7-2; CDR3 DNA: TGTGCCAGCAGCTTTTCAGATACGCAGTATTTT; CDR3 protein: CASSFSDTQYF
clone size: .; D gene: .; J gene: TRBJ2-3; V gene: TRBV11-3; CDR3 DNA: TGTGCCAGCAGCTTGGGGCCTCCAGGGATTTCAAATACGCAGTATTTT; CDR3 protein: CASSLGPPGISNTQYF
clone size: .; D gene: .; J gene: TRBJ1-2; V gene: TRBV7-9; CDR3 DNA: TGTGCCAGCAGCTTAGTTCAGGGTGGCTACACCTTC; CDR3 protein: CASSLVQGGYTF
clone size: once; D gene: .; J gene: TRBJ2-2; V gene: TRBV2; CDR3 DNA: TGTGCCAGCAGTGGGCAGGGTTTCGGAACCGGGGAGCTGTTTTTT; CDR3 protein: CASSGQGFGTGELFF
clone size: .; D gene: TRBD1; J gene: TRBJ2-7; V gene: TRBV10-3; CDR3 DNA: TGTGCCGCGGGGACAGGGGCCTTGGCCTACGAGCAGTACTTC; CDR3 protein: CAAGTGALAYEQYF
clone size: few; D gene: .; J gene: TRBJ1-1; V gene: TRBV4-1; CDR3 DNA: TGCGCCAGCACCTACGAACCGGGTTTAGGTGAAGCTTTCTTT; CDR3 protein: CASTYEPGLGEAFF
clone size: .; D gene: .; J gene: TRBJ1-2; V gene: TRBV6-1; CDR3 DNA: TGTGCCAGCGGGTCGGGGGATAACTATGGCTACACCTTC; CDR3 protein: CASGSGDNYGYTF
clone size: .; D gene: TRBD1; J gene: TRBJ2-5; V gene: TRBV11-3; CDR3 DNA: TGTGCCAGCAGCATTGGACAGGGGGCGTCTGGAGAGACCCAGTACTTC; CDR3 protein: CASSIGQGASGETQYF
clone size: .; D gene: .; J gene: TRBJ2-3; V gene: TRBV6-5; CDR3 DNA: TGTGCCAGCAGTTACATTACTTTCACAGATACGCAGTATTTT; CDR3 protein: CASSYITFTDTQYF
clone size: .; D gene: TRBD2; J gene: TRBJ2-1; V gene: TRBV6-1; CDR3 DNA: TGTGCCAGCAGGACAATAGCGGGAGGGCGCAATGAGCAGTTCTTC; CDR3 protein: CASRTIAGGRNEQFF
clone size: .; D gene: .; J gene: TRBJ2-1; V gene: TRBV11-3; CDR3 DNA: TGTGCCAGCAGCTTAGATGGGAAGGGTGATGAGCAGTTCTTC; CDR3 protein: CASSLDGKGDEQFF